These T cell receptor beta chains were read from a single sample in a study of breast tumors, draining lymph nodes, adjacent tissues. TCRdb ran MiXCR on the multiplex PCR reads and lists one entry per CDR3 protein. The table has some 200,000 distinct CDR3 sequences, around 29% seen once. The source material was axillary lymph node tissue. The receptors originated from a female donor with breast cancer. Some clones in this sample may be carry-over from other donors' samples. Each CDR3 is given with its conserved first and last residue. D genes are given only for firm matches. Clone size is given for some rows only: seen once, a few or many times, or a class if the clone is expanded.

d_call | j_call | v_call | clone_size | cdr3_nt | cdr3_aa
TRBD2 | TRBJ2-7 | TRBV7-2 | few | TGTGCCAGCAGCTTAGCGCTGGCGGGAGGGGACTACGAGCAGTACTTC | CASSLALAGGDYEQYF
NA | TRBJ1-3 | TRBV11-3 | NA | TGTGCCAGCAGGGCCGACTCTGGAAACACCATATATTTT | CASRADSGNTIYF
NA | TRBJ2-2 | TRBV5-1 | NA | TGCGCCAGCAGCTTGGGCCACAGGGACCCGAACACCGGGGAGCTGTTTTTT | CASSLGHRDPNTGELFF
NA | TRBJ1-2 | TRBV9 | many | TGTGCCAGCAGCGTCTCCTTGGGGGATGGCTACACCTTC | CASSVSLGDGYTF
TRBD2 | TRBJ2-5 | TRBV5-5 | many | TGTGCCAGCAGCTTGGGAAGACTAGCGGGAGTCCAAGAGACCCAGTACTTC | CASSLGRLAGVQETQYF
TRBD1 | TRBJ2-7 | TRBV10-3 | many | TGTGCCATCAGTGAGTCAGGAGGGGACAGGTCCTACGAGCAGTACTTC | CAISESGGDRSYEQYF
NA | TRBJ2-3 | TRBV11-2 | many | TGTGCCAGCAGCCCCGGCGGGGTTCAGACAGATACGCAGTATTTT | CASSPGGVQTDTQYF
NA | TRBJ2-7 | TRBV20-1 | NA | TGCAGTGCTAGGGGAGGTGGGTGGTCGTCCGAGCAGTACTTC | CSARGGGWSSEQYF
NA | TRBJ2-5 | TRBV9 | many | TGTGCCAGCAGCGTAGATCTCGGGGAGACCCAGTACTTC | CASSVDLGETQYF
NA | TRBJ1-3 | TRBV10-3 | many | TGTGCCATCAGGCCAGCAGCAGGAAACACCATATATTTT | CAIRPAAGNTIYF
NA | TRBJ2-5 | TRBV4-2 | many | TGTGCCAGCAGCAGCGTAGCGGCCATGATGACCCAGTACTTC | CASSSVAAMMTQYF
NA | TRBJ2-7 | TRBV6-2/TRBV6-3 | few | TGTGCCAGCAGTTACTCGACGGAGTATACGAGCTCCTACGAGCAGTACTTC | CASSYSTEYTSSYEQYF
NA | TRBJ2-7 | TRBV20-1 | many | TGCAGTGCCACCACCGGCGGACTCTCCTACGAGCAGTACTTC | CSATTGGLSYEQYF
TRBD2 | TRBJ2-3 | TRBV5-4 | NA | TGTGCCAGCAGCTTCGGGCAGCGGGAGGGCCTAGTCCCTAGCAGAGATACGCAGTATTTT | CASSFGQREGLVPSRDTQYF
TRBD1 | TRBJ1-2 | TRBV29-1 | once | TGCAGCGTGGAGACAGGGCAGGCGGCTGGGCTACCCTTC | CSVETGQAAGLPF
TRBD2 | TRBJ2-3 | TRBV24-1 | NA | TGTGCCACCAGTGACACCTCGGCTAGCGGGGCCACAGATACGCAGTATTTT | CATSDTSASGATDTQYF
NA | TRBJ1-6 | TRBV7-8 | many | TGTGCCAGCAGCCTCCTCAATTCACCCCTCCACTTT | CASSLLNSPLHF
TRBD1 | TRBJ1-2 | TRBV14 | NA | TGTGCCAGCAGCCAAGTACAGGGGGCAGGCTACACCTTC | CASSQVQGAGYTF
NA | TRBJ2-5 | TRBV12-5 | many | TGTGCTAGTGGTCGTAGCCAACAAGAGACCCAGTACTTC | CASGRSQQETQYF
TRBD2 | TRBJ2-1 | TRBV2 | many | TGTGCCAGCAGTCTGGGACTAGCGGGAGGTTATGAGCAGTTCTTC | CASSLGLAGGYEQFF
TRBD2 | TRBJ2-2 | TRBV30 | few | TGTGCCTGGGCGAGCGGGAGGGTGGGCGTGGACACCGGGGAGCTGTTTTTT | CAWASGRVGVDTGELFF
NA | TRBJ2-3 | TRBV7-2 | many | TGTGCCAGCAGCTTAGGGGACGTTGGAGCGACGCAGTATTTT | CASSLGDVGATQYF
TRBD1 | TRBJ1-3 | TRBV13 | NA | TGTGCCAGCTCACCCACCCCCAGGGGGCCAAGGTCTGGAAACACCATATATTTT | CASSPTPRGPRSGNTIYF
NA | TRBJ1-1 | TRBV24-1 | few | TGTGCCACCAGTGATTCCGAGGGGGGGAACACTGAAGCTTTCTTT | CATSDSEGGNTEAFF
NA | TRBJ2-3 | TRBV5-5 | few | TGTGCCAGCAGCCTTCAACCGGCGCGTTCCACAGATACGCAGTATTTT | CASSLQPARSTDTQYF
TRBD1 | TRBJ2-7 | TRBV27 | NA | TGTGCCAGCAGTGCCAAACCGGGACAGGGGGATTACGAGCAGTACTTC | CASSAKPGQGDYEQYF
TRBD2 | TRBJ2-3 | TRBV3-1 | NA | TGTGCCAGCAGCCCCCAAGCGGGAGGGCCCGCCGGGCAGTATTTT | CASSPQAGGPAGQYF
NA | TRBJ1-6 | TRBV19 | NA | TGTGCCAGTACCGTAGGAACAGGGCGCTATAATTCACCCCTCCACTTT | CASTVGTGRYNSPLHF
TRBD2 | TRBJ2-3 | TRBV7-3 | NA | TGTGCCAGCAGCTTCGGACTAGCGGGGGCCAAGCAGTATTTT | CASSFGLAGAKQYF
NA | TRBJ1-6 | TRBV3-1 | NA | TGTGCCAGCAGCCAATGGCGGGGGGGATCACCCCTCCACTTT | CASSQWRGGSPLHF
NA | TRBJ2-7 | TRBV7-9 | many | TGTGCCAGCAGCTGGCAAGCCTACGAGCAGTACTTC | CASSWQAYEQYF
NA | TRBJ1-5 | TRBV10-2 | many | TGCGCCAGCAGTGAGTTGCGGGTTGAGCCCCAGCATTTT | CASSELRVEPQHF
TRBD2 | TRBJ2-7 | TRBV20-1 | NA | TGCAGCGCACGGGTAGCGGGAGCCTCCTCCGAGCAGCACTTC | CSARVAGASSEQHF
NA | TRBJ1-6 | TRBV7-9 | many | TGTGCCAGCAGCTTAGCGGGGAGTAATTCACCCCTCCACTTT | CASSLAGSNSPLHF
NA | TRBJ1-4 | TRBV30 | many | TGTGCCTGGAACAGGCAGCCTAATGAAAAACTGTTTTTT | CAWNRQPNEKLFF
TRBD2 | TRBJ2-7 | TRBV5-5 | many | TGTGCCAGCAGCTTGGGGGGGGGGTATGGCTACGAGCAGTACTTC | CASSLGGGYGYEQYF
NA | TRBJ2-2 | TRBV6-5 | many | TGTGCCAGCAGTTACCGACGAGGGGCGCAGGGCACCGGGGAGCTGTTTTTT | CASSYRRGAQGTGELFF
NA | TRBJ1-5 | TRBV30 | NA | TGTGCCTGGAGTCCCCCCGGCAATCAGCCCCAGCATTTT | CAWSPPGNQPQHF
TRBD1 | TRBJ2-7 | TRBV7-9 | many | TGTGCCAGCAGCTTATTCAGGGGGCGATCCGCCTACGAGCAGTACTTC | CASSLFRGRSAYEQYF
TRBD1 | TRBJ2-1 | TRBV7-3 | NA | TGTGCCAGCAGCCTCGGGACAGGGATTGAGCAGTTCTTC | CASSLGTGIEQFF
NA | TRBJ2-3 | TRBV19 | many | TGTGCCAGTAGTATCCAGGGGACAGATACGCAGTATTTT | CASSIQGTDTQYF